These 19 T cell receptor beta chains came from one sample sequenced in a study of regulatory T cells in long-lasting Graves disease. Building the TCR beta libraries relied on iRepertoire HTBI primers, and CDR3 regions underwent Arm-PCR. MiXCR was run by TCRdb on the multiplex PCR reads, yielding one entry per CDR3 protein. The sample carries about 530,000 distinct CDR3 sequences, about 16% recorded once. Time point: newly diagnosed GD, antithyroid drugs for less than 3 months. Extracted PBMC RNA gave rise to the TCR library. This sample also appeared in a second study, on T cells in Graves' hyperthyroidism and ophthalmopathy.

Here the sequenced sample was peripheral blood mononuclear cells (PBMCs), taken at new diagnosis, from a patient treated with antithyroid drugs. Receptors were obtained from a woman aged 35 to 59 with Graves disease.

This clonotype was found many times. The rearrangement uses TRBV7-8 and TRBJ2-3, with TRBD1 matching 8 bases. Germline V lookup: CDR1 SGHVS, CDR2 FQNEAQ. V was clipped by 7 bases and J by 2 bases; unmatched bases: 11. The CDR3 contains 16 residues. CDR3 residues: CASTSDREFYTDTQYF. CDR3 DNA sequence: TGTGCCAGCACTTCGGACAGGGAATTCTACACAGATACGCAGTATTTT.

This clonotype has a count of ten or more. This rearrangement joins TRBV2 to TRBJ2-3, with a possible D match to TRBD2 (6 bases). The CDR3 spans 15 residues. The V end was cut by 5 bases, the J end by 0 bases, with 12 bases between. The germline V gene encodes CDR1 SNHLY and CDR2 FYNNEI. The DNA of the CDR3 is TGTGCCAGCAGTAAGTGGGACTCTAGCACAGATACGCAGTATTTT. Encoded protein: CASSKWDSSTDTQYF.

In the case of this clonotype: A junction boundary mismatches the germline segment, possibly from a read error. This chain links TRBV7-9 with TRBJ2-5; D gene unclear. The germline V gene encodes CDR1 SEHNR and CDR2 FQNEAQ (reference sequence). This CDR3 is built from 13 residues. This chain's CDR3 is CASSPNNQETQYF. The DNA of the CDR3 is TGTGCCAGCAGCCCGAACAACCAGGAGACCCAGTACTTC. Drawing the rest from reference TRBV7-9 and TRBJ2-5, the complete variable domain is DTGVSQNPRHKITKRGQNVTFRCDPISEHNRLYWYRQTLGQGPEFLTYFQNEAQLEKSRLLSDRFSAERPKGSFSTLEIQRTEQGDSAMYLCASSPNNQETQYFGPGTRLLVL.

This clonotype was counted at least ten times. The gene calls are TRBV3-1 and TRBJ2-5; TRBD2 agrees at 7 bases. Germline V gives CDR1 LGHDT, CDR2 YNNKEL (reference sequence). The CDR3 sequence is 14 residues long. V was pared by 1 base and J by 5 bases, with 4 bases of the junction left unmatched. The CDR3 bases are TGTGCCAGCAGCCAAGGACTAGCCCCTGAGACCCAGTACTTC. Encoded protein: CASSQGLAPETQYF.

This clonotype has ten or more counts. The genes are TRBV12-3 or TRBV12-4 and TRBJ1-2; D is uncertain. The CDR3 is made up of 13 amino acids. Trimming took 5 bases from V and 3 from J, leaving 10 bases between them. The CDR3, as DNA: TGTGCCAGCAGTCCCAGCGATGACTATGGCTACACCTTC. It yields the protein CASSPSDDYGYTF.

In this sample, this clonotype turned up a few times. The chain combines TRBV9 with TRBJ1-1; D remains unclear. CDR1 SGDLS and CDR2 YYNGEE come from the germline V gene. The CDR3 sequence is 15 residues long. Trimming removed 2 bases from V and 3 bases from J, with 14 bases in between. In nucleotides, the CDR3 is TGTGCCAGCAGCGTCACACAGACTTGGGACACTGAAGCTTTCTTT. Residues: CASSVTQTWDTEAFF.

Ten or more counts support this clonotype. The V gene is TRBV6-5, the J gene TRBJ2-1; 11 nucleotides align to TRBD2. This CDR3 comprises 18 residues. Germline CDR1 MNHEY, CDR2 SVGAGI. Trimming cost V 0 bases and J 6 bases; bases outside gene matches: 10. CDR3: CASSYSRLAGGFGNEQFF. The CDR3 coding sequence is TGTGCCAGCAGTTACTCTCGGCTAGCGGGGGGATTTGGCAATGAGCAGTTCTTC.

A note on this clonotype: A single base separates this from a much larger clone, so it may be a read error. This chain connects TRBV20-1 to TRBJ1-1; D gene unclear. The V gene's germline CDR1 is DFQATT and CDR2 SNEGSKA (reference sequence). The CDR3 runs 13 residues. V gave up 5 bases and J gave up 0 bases, with 10 bases separating them. The CDR3 bases are TGCAGTGCTGGCCCTTCATTGAACACTGAAGCTTTCTTT. Its protein is CSAGPSLNTEAFF.

This clonotype was seen repeatedly, ten times or more. This rearrangement joins TRBV11-2 to TRBJ2-7, with TRBD2 as a possible D gene (5 bases). The V end lost 5 bases, the J end lost 5 bases, and 19 bases lay between the germline ends. This CDR3 is 15 amino acids long. CDR1 is SGHAT and CDR2 is FQNNGV in the germline V gene. The CDR3 bases are TGTGCCAGCAGCCCGACGACCCGAGGGATCGACGAGCAGTACTTC. Residues: CASSPTTRGIDEQYF.

In this sample, this clonotype turned up a few times. One end of the junction does not line up with germline, which may come from a read error. This chain joins TRBV7-9 and TRBJ2-7; 9 bases fit TRBD1. The CDR3 is 14 residues long. Germline values: CDR1 SEHNR, CDR2 FQNEAQ (reference sequence). The CDR3 DNA reads as TGTGCCGGCAGCTTAGGGACAGGGACGGGCGAGCAGTACTTC. It codes for CAGSLGTGTGEQYF.

This clonotype appeared a few times. At one end, the junction sequence differs from germline, possibly due to a read error. J is TRBJ2-3 and V is TRBV7-9; 7 bases are shared with TRBD1. This CDR3 has 13 amino acids. Germline V gene lookup returns CDR1 SEHNR and CDR2 FQNEAQ (reference sequence). Here the CDR3 DNA reads TGTGCCAGCAGATTAGGGGGCGGGGATACGCAGTATTTT. It specifies CASRLGGGDTQYF.

Many counts were recorded for this clonotype. The chain has TRBV10-3 and TRBJ1-4; D gene uncertain. Germline assignment: CDR1 ENHRY and CDR2 SYGVKD. V lost 10 bases and J lost 6, with 12 bases in between. The CDR3 length is 12 residues. The CDR3 bases are TGTGCCACCGGCGGGCTTGATGAAAAACTGTTTTTT. Translating gives CATGGLDEKLFF.

In its sample, this clonotype was seen many times. V is TRBV5-1 and J is TRBJ2-7; D not certain. CDR1 and CDR2 (germline): SGHRS, YFSETQ. The CDR3 consists of 13 residues. With 7 bases removed from V and 1 base from J, the gap between germline ends came to 12 bases. The CDR3, as DNA: TGCGCCAGCCAGTCGATCTCGTCCTACGAGCAGTACTTC. Its translation is CASQSISSYEQYF.

CDR3 loop: CSALAGGLDTQYF. CDR3 DNA: TGCAGTGCCCTAGCGGGGGGGCTCGATACGCAGTATTTT. The rearrangement uses TRBV20-1 and TRBJ2-3; TRBD2 matches 12 bases. Trimming removed 6 bases from V and 6 bases from J; junction bases left unmatched: 4. Germline CDR1 reads DFQATT; CDR2 reads SNEGSKA (reference sequence). CDR3 length equals 13 residues.

The V gene is TRBV6-1, the J gene TRBJ2-4; the match to TRBD1 covers 11 bases. Germline CDR1 MNHNS, CDR2 SASEGT. This CDR3 region has 19 residues. V gave up 3 bases and J gave up 5 bases; unmatched junction bases: 15. The chain's CDR3 is CASSDRRRTGQGGENIQYF. Here the CDR3 DNA reads TGTGCCAGCAGTGACCGCCGCCGGACGGGACAGGGGGGGGAAAACATTCAGTACTTC.

This clonotype was found many times. The chain links TRBV11-2 to TRBJ1-1; the D is unclear. The V end lost 1 base, the J end lost 2 bases, and 11 bases lay between the germline ends. There are 15 residues in the CDR3. Germline-derived CDR1 and CDR2 are SGHAT and FQNNGV. This chain's CDR3 is CASSLAPGSNTEAFF. DNA of the CDR3: TGTGCCAGCAGCTTAGCCCCGGGCTCTAACACTGAAGCTTTCTTT.

This clonotype was observed many times. The CDR3, as DNA: TGCAGTGCTAGAGCAAGGGGAAATGAGCAGTTCTTC. Translated, it gives CSARARGNEQFF. V and J are TRBV20-1 and TRBJ2-1, with TRBD1 as a possible D gene (5 bases). The V end lost 1 base, the J end lost 7 bases, and 8 bases lay between the germline ends. The CDR3 is 12 amino acids. Germline V lookup: CDR1 DFQATT, CDR2 SNEGSKA (reference sequence).

This chain links TRBV6-5 with TRBJ2-3, with 13 bases matching TRBD2. The CDR3 runs 15 residues. Losses at the gene ends were 4 bases for V and 5 bases for J; bases not matched to a gene: 3. Germline assignment: CDR1 MNHEY and CDR2 SVGAGI. The CDR3 loop reads CASSWTSGGKDTQYF. The DNA of the CDR3 is TGTGCCAGCAGTTGGACTAGCGGGGGAAAAGATACGCAGTATTTT.

The chain carries TRBV6-1 and TRBJ2-1, with D tentatively TRBD2 (6 bases). The CDR3 extends over 16 amino acids. V was clipped by 3 bases and J by 4 bases, with 16 bases between them. The germline CDR1 and CDR2 sequences are MNHNS and SASEGT. The CDR3 DNA reads as TGTGCCAGCAGTGAGGAGAAGGGAGGCGGTTACAATGAGCAGTTCTTC. Residues: CASSEEKGGGYNEQFF.